This TCR beta chain was recovered during a study of blood T cell repertoires in COVID-19. Turning to the study itself: Whether acute or convalescent, the COVID-19 samples came from the United States, Italy and Spain. Sample material is recorded as cDNA or gDNA derived from T cells, B-cell-depleted T cells, or PBMCs.

The sample holds a few counts of this clone. In the original analysis: Estimates of nucleated cell counts were drawn from the amplification of reference gene primers. TCRdb's table, derived via immunoSEQ multiplex PCR, lists solely in-frame clones and lacks some. V and J calls and clone size are given by that table; D and trimming were obtained from the DNA. Altogether fewer than 250,000 clones are present, approximately 90% being singletons, with the ten largest covering 1.5% to 2%. CDR1 is SGDLS, CDR2 YYNGEE, per germline. This CDR3 contains 15 residues. The trim removed 3 bases at V and 8 bases at J, leaving 8 bases unmatched.

Sequencing was carried out using peripheral blood. V gene TRBV9 combines with J gene TRBJ2-1; TRBD2 matches 10 bases. The clonotype comes from an older man with acute or convalescent COVID-19. CDR3 coding DNA: TGTGCCAGCAGCGCCCTTAGCGGGAGGACGGATGAGCAGTTCTTC. Its translation is CASSALSGRTDEQFF.